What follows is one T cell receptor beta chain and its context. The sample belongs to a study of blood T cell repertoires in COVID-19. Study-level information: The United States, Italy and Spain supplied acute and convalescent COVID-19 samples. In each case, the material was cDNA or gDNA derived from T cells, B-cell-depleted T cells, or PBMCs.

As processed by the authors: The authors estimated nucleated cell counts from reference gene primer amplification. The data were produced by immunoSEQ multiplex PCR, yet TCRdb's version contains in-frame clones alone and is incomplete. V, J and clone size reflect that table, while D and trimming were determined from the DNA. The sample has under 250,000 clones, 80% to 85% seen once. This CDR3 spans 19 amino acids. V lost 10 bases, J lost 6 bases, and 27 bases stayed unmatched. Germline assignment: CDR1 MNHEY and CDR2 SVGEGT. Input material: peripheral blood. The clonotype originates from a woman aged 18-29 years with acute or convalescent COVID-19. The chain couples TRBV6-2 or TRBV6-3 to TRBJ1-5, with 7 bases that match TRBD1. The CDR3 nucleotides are TGTGCCACCAGACCTCAGCTGACGAACACCGGGACAGCGGGTCAGCCCCAGCATTTT. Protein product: CATRPQLTNTGTAGQPQHF.